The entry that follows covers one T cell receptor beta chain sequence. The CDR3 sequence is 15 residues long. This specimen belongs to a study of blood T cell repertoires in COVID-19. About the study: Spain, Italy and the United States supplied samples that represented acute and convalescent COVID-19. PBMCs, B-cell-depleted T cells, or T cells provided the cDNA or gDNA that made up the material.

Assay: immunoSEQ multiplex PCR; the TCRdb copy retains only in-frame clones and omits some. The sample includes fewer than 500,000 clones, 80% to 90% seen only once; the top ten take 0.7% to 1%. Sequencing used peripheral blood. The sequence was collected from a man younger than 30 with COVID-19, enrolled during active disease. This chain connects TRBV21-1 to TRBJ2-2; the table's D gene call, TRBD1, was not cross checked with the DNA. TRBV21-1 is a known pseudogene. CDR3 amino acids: CARDPTGANTGELFF. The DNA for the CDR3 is TGTGCCAGAGACCCTACAGGGGCGAACACCGGGGAGCTGTTTTTT.